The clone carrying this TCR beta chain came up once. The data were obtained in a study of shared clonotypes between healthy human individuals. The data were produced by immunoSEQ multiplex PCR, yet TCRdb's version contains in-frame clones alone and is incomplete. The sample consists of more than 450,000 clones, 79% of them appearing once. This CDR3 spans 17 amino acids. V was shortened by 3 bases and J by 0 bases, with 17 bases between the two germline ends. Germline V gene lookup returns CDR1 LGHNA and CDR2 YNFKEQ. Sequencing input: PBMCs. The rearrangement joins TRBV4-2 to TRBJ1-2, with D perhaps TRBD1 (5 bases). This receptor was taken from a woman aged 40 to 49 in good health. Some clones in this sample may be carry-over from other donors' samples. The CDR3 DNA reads TGTGCCAGCAGCCAGGTTATGAGGGGACGGTCTAACTATGGCTACACCTTC. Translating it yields CASSQVMRGRSNYGYTF.